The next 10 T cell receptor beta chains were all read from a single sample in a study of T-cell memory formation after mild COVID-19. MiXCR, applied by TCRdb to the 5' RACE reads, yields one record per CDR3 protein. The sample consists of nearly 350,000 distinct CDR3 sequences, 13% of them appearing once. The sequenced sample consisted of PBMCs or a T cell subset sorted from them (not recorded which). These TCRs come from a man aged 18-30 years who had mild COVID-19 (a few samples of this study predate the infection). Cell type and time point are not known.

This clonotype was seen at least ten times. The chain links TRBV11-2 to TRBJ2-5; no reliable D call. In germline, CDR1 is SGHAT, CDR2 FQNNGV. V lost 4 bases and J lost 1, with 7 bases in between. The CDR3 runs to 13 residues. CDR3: CASSSGPQETQYF. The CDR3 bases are TGTGCCAGCAGCTCCGGACCCCAAGAGACCCAGTACTTC.

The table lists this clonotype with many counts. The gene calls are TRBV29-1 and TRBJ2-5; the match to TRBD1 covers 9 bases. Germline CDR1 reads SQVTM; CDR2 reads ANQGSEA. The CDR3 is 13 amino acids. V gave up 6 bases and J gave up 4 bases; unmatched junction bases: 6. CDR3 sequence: CSVQTGGRETQYF. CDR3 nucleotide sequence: TGCAGCGTCCAAACAGGGGGCAGAGAGACCCAGTACTTC.

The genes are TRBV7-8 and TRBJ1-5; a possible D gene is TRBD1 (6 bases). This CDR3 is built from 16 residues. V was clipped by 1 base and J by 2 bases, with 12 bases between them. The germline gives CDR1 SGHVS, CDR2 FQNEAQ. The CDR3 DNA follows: TGTGCCAGCAGCTTAGGGACCAGGGGTGGCAATCAGCCCCAGCATTTT. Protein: CASSLGTRGGNQPQHF.

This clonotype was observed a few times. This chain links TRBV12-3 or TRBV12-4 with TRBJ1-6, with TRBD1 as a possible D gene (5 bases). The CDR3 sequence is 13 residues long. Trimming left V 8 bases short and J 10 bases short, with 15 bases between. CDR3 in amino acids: CASGFDGDSPLHF. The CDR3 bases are TGTGCCAGCGGGTTTGATGGGGACTCACCCCTCCACTTT.

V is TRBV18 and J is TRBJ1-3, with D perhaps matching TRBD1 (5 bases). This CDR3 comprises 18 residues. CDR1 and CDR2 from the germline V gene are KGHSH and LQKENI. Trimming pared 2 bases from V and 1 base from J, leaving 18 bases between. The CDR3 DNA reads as TGTGCCAGCTCACCAATCCTGTACAAAGGACAATCTGGAAACACCATATATTTT. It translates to CASSPILYKGQSGNTIYF.

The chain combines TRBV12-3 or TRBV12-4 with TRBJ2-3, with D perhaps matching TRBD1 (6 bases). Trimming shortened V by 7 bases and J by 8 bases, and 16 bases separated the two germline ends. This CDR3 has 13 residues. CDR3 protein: CASNAGDLPTQYF. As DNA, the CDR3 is TGTGCCAGCAATGCAGGGGATTTGCCTACGCAGTATTTT.

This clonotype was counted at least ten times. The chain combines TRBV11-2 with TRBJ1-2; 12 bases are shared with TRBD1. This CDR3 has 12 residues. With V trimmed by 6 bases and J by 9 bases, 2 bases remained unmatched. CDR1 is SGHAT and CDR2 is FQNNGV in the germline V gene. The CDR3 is CASRGQGASYTF. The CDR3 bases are TGTGCCAGCAGGGGACAGGGGGCCAGCTACACCTTC.

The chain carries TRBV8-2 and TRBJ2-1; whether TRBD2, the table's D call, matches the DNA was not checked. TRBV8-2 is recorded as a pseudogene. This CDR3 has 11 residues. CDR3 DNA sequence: TGTGGGGACGAACGTGGAGATGAGCAGTTCTTC. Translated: CGDERGDEQFF.

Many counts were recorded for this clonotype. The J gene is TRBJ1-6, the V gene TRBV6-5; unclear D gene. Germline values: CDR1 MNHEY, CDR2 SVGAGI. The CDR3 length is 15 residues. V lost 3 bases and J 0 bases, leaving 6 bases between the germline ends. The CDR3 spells CASSYAGSYNSPLHF. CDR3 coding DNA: TGTGCCAGCAGTTATGCTGGCTCCTATAATTCACCCCTCCACTTT.

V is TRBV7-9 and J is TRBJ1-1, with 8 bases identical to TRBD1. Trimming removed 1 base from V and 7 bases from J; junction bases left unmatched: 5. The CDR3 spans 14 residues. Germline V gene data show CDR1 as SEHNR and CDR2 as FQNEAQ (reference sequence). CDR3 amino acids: CASSLGTGPIEAFF. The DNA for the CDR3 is TGTGCCAGCAGCTTAGGGACAGGGCCAATTGAAGCTTTCTTT.